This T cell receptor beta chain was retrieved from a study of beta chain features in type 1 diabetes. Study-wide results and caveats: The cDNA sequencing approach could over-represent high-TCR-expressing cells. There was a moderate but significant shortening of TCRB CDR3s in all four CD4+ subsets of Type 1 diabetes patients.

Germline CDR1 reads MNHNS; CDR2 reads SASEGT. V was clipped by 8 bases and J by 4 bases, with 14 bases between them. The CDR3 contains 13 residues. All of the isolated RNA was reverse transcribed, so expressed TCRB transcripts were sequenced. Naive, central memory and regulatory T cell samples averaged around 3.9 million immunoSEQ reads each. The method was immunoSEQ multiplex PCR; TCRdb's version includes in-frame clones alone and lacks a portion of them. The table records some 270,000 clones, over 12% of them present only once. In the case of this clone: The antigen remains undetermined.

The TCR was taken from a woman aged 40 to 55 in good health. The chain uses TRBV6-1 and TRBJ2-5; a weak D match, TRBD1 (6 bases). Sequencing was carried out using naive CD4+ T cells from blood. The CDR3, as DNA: TGTGCCAGCGATAGGATAGGGGGAGAGACCCAGTACTTC. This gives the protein CASDRIGGETQYF.